The 10 T cell receptor beta chains below were found in one sample sequenced in a study of regulatory T cells in long-lasting Graves disease. Time point given: newly diagnosed GD, antithyroid drugs for less than 3 months. Generation of the TCR library employed RNA extracted from PBMCs. Both iRepertoire HTBI primers and Arm-PCR of CDR3 regions were used to build the TCR beta libraries. TCRdb called the multiplex PCR reads again in MiXCR, with one record for every CDR3 protein. The sample contains 440,000 or so distinct CDR3 sequences, around 15% of which appear only once. These same records also appear under a second study, on T cells in Graves' hyperthyroidism and ophthalmopathy.

Sample: peripheral blood mononuclear cells (PBMCs), taken at new diagnosis, from a patient treated with antithyroid drugs. These receptors came from a woman in her thirties with Graves disease.

This clonotype was seen ten or more times. The V and J genes are TRBV5-1 and TRBJ1-3; maybe TRBD1 (6 bases). The ends were cut back, 0 bases at V and 9 bases at J, with 7 bases in the middle. The germline gives CDR1 SGHRS, CDR2 YFSETQ. This CDR3 is built from 12 residues. DNA for the CDR3: TGCGCCAGCAGCTTGGACAGGGCCACCATATATTTT. Its protein is CASSLDRATIYF.

This clonotype has a count of ten or more. The chain is built from TRBV28 and TRBJ1-2; TRBD1 matches at 11 bases. This CDR3 has 15 amino acids. In germline, CDR1 is MDHEN, CDR2 SYDVKM. The trim removed 3 bases at V and 5 bases at J, leaving 5 bases unmatched. The chain's CDR3 is CASSFSGTGGYGYTF. CDR3 DNA: TGTGCCAGCAGTTTTTCCGGGACAGGGGGGTATGGCTACACCTTC.

This clonotype was counted ten times or more. This chain uses TRBV27 with TRBJ1-1; 8 bases align to TRBD1. With V trimmed by 6 bases and J by 4 bases, 10 bases remained unmatched. CDR3 length: 15 residues. The V gene's germline CDR1 is MNHEY and CDR2 SMNVEV (reference sequence). The CDR3 DNA follows: TGTGCCAGCAGCGCGCTCGGACAGGGCGGCACTGAAGCTTTCTTT. Translation gives CASSALGQGGTEAFF.

A few counts support this clonotype. The gene calls are TRBV27 and TRBJ1-5; maybe TRBD1 (6 bases). There are 15 residues in the CDR3. Per the germline V gene, CDR1 is MNHEY and CDR2 is SMNVEV (reference sequence). The V end lost 5 bases, the J end lost 0 bases, and 11 bases lay between the germline ends. CDR3 nucleotide sequence: TGTGCCAGCAGTCAAGGGGGGGCTAGCAATCAGCCCCAGCATTTT. As protein: CASSQGGASNQPQHF.

The chain employs TRBV19 and TRBJ1-1; TRBD1 is a possible D gene (6 bases). Trimming removed 6 bases from V and 2 bases from J, with 13 bases in between. CDR3 length equals 14 residues. The germline V gene has CDR1 LNHDA and CDR2 SQIVND (reference sequence). The CDR3: CASSHLGGNTEAFF. The CDR3 DNA is TGTGCCAGTAGCCACCTAGGGGGAAACACTGAAGCTTTCTTT.

Ten or more counts support this clonotype. The rearrangement joins TRBV12-3 or TRBV12-4 to TRBJ2-7; D is possibly TRBD2 (6 bases). The CDR3 has 11 amino acids. CDR3 amino acids: CASGASYEQYF. CDR3 bases: TGTGCTAGCGGAGCGAGCTACGAGCAGTACTTC.

This clonotype was found many times. The chain combines TRBV7-2 with TRBJ2-5, with 9 bases fitting TRBD2. The end of the DNA fits TRBJ2-1 better, so the J call may be wrong. This CDR3 has 15 residues. The germline CDR1 and CDR2 sequences are SGHTA and FQGNSA. Here the CDR3 DNA reads TGTGCCAGCAGCGTGTATAGCGGGAGTAGTAATGAGCAGTTCTTC. This codes for CASSVYSGSSNEQFF.

This clonotype occurred a few times. The chain couples TRBV29-1 to TRBJ1-6; 7 positions match TRBD1. V trimming: 5 bases; J trimming: 10 bases; junction bases outside the gene matches: 20. Germline V gene lookup returns CDR1 SQVTM and CDR2 ANQGSEA. The CDR3 spans 17 residues. CDR3 region: CSVPPGTAVQGDSPLHF. The CDR3 DNA reads as TGCAGCGTTCCCCCTGGGACAGCCGTCCAGGGTGACTCACCCCTCCACTTT.

This clonotype was seen repeatedly, ten times or more. V is TRBV5-1 and J is TRBJ2-1; the match to TRBD2 covers 8 bases. V lost 4 bases, J lost 6 bases, and 12 bases stayed unmatched. The CDR3 has 16 amino acids. Germline CDR1 and CDR2: SGHRS and YFSETQ. The CDR3 region is CASSRSGGLAGNEQFF. Here the CDR3 DNA reads TGCGCCAGCAGCCGGTCTGGAGGACTAGCTGGCAATGAGCAGTTCTTC.

A few counts support this clonotype. The V and J genes are TRBV7-3 and TRBJ2-3; 8 bases align to TRBD1. CDR3 length: 18 amino acids. Looked up from germline, CDR1 is SGHTA and CDR2 is FQGTGA. Trimming removed 1 base from V and 2 bases from J; junction bases left unmatched: 11. The DNA of the CDR3 is TGTGCCAGCAGCTTAAGGGGTTGGCGGGACAGGACCACAGATACGCAGTATTTT. It is translated as CASSLRGWRDRTTDTQYF.